This TCR beta chain was captured by sequencing in a study of radiation and T cells in renal cell carcinoma. Study-level points and caveats: In blood, top tumor clones expanded by 2 weeks, shrinking by 4. Dominant CDR3 motifs were more common in irradiated tumors than controls.

The data were produced by immunoSEQ multiplex PCR, yet TCRdb's version contains in-frame clones alone and is incomplete. The data hold 10,000 to 15,000 clones, with 30% to 40% observed a single time. This sample's treatment: 15 Gy SBRT to primary tumor, nephrectomy 4 weeks later. Nephrectomy followed 15 Gy stereotactic body radiation by 4 weeks. This renal cell carcinoma was of the clear cell type. On this clone itself: As yet, its antigen is unknown.

Germline V lookup: CDR1 LNHDA, CDR2 SQIVND (reference sequence). V lost 3 bases to trimming and J lost 0 bases, with 9 bases between them. The CDR3 is made up of 16 amino acids. This sample comprised tumor tissue, obtained from a patient whose treatment included radiotherapy and nephrectomy. This sequence was found in a man aged 55 to 70 with renal cell carcinoma. The gene calls are TRBV19 and TRBJ2-6; D is unclear. In nucleotides, the CDR3 is TGTGCCAGTAGTATTAAGGCCTCCTCTGGGGCCAACGTCCTGACTTTC. It specifies CASSIKASSGANVLTF.